There are a few counts of the clone carrying this T cell receptor (beta chain). Its specificity is unknown. Together with a sample-barcoded 5' primer, a J-beta primer mix was included in a second PCR lasting roughly 7 to 11 cycles. TCRdb independently ran MiXCR on the 5' RACE reads; one entry per CDR3 protein. Of 1.5 million to 2 million distinct CDR3 sequences in the sample, roughly 50% were seen once. Ranging in age from about 6 to 90, the donors were healthy Caucasian individuals from Russia. For every donor, a draw yielded roughly 10 milliliters of peripheral blood. Deletions cut 1 base from V and 1 base from J, with 10 bases between. This CDR3 region has 14 residues. CDR1 is DFQATT and CDR2 is SNEGSKA in the germline V gene (reference sequence). This record belongs to a study of blood T cells in healthy people across ages. Study-wide points: Age brought a roughly linear fall in TCR beta diversity measured per million T cells. Both naive CD4+ cell counts and diversity were greater in long-lived donors than in aged donors.

The genes are TRBV20-1 and TRBJ2-5; D tentatively reads TRBD1 or TRBD2 (5 bases each). This receptor was taken from a woman in her forties in good health. What was sequenced was blood. CDR3 DNA: TGCAGTGCTAGAGTCCGGGACGGCCAAGAGACCCAGTACTTC. It specifies CSARVRDGQETQYF.